Presented here are 8 T cell receptor beta chains from one specimen sequenced in a study of blood T cell repertoires in COVID-19. Generated by immunoSEQ multiplex PCR, the TCRdb table keeps only in-frame clones and is missing some. Of a few hundred thousand clones listed, approximately 90% are singletons. Sequencing was carried out using PBMCs or T cells enriched from blood (not recorded which). All receptors come from a woman aged 40 to 49 who had recovered from COVID-19.

The CDR3 loop reads CASSFSRPSAYEKLFF. The CDR3 DNA reads as TGTGCCAGCAGCTTTTCTAGGCCGTCTGCATATGAAAAACTGTTTTTT. The chain joins TRBV7-2 to TRBJ1-4; D not certain. Looked up from germline, CDR1 is SGHTA and CDR2 is FQGNSA. V was pared by 3 bases and J by 6 bases, with 17 bases between. The CDR3 totals 16 residues.

The V and J genes are TRBV11-3 and TRBJ2-7; TRBD2 matches at 9 bases. V lost 4 bases to trimming and J lost 0 bases; unmatched junction nucleotides: 4. The CDR3 spans 15 residues. Germline V gives CDR1 SGHNT, CDR2 YENEEA. The chain's CDR3 is CASSSWTSDSYEQYF. The CDR3 coding sequence is TGTGCCAGCAGCTCCTGGACTAGCGACTCCTACGAGCAGTACTTC.

The chain combines TRBV7-2 with TRBJ2-3, with D maybe TRBD2 (6 bases). The germline gives CDR1 SGHTA, CDR2 FQGNSA. V lost 1 base, J lost 6 bases, and 17 bases lay in between. The CDR3 consists of 16 residues. For the CDR3, the DNA is TGTGCCAGCAGCTTAGTACTAGCCAGGGCGGCGGATACGCAGTATTTT. Protein sequence: CASSLVLARAADTQYF.

This rearrangement joins TRBV5-1 to TRBJ2-3; possibly TRBD2 for D (6 bases). V dropped 1 base and J dropped 2 bases, with 11 bases sitting between them. This CDR3 has 15 residues. Germline CDR1 and CDR2: SGHRS and YFSETQ. The DNA for the CDR3 is TGCGCCAGCAGCTTGCGGGGACTGAACACAGATACGCAGTATTTT. Residues: CASSLRGLNTDTQYF.

The chain links TRBV9 to TRBJ1-3; TRBD1 aligns across 7 bases. Germline CDR1 is SGDLS and CDR2 is YYNGEE. This CDR3 comprises 17 residues. The trim removed 4 bases at V and 0 bases at J, leaving 10 bases unmatched. The CDR3 loop reads CASSPQGQLSSGNTIYF. DNA for the CDR3: TGTGCCAGCAGCCCCCAGGGACAGCTGAGCTCTGGAAACACCATATATTTT.

V is TRBV5-4 and J is TRBJ2-3; 7 bases match TRBD1. The CDR3 extends over 16 amino acids. J lost 2 bases, V lost 4 bases, and 10 bases had no gene match. Germline assignment: CDR1 SGHNT and CDR2 YYREEE (reference sequence). CDR3 in amino acids: CASSREVGQITDTQYF. CDR3 DNA sequence: TGTGCCAGCAGCCGCGAGGTGGGACAGATCACAGATACGCAGTATTTT.

J is TRBJ2-5 and V is TRBV6-2 or TRBV6-3, with 10 bases lining up with TRBD2. J was trimmed by 4 bases and V by 2 bases; bases with no gene match: 16. The germline V gene encodes CDR1 MNHEY and CDR2 SVGEGT. The CDR3 sequence is 19 residues long. This CDR3 reads CASSYRGWASGSKGETQYF. In DNA form, the CDR3 reads TGTGCCAGCAGTTACAGGGGCTGGGCTAGCGGGAGTAAGGGAGAGACCCAGTACTTC.

This chain connects TRBV3-1 (or the pseudogene TRBV3-2) to TRBJ1-1; D is possibly TRBD1 (5 bases). Germline-derived CDR1 and CDR2 are LGHDT and YNNKEL (reference sequence). V was trimmed by 3 bases and J by 1 base, leaving 15 bases between them. The CDR3 contains 16 residues. The CDR3 protein is CASSQARQNGNTEAFF. CDR3 bases: TGTGCCAGCAGCCAGGCTCGACAGAATGGGAACACTGAAGCTTTCTTT.